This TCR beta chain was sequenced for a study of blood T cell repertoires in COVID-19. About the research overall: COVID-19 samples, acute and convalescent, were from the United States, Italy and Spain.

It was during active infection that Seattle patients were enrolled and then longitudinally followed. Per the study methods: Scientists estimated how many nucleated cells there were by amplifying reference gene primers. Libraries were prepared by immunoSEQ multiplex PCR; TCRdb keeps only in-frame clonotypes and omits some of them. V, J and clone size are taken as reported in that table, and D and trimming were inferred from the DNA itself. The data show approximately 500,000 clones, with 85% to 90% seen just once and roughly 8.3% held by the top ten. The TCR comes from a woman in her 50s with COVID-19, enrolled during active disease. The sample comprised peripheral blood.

The CDR3 sequence: CASSSGAASTIYF. CDR3 DNA sequence: TGTGCCAGCAGCTCAGGGGCCGCCTCCACCATATATTTT. The chain links TRBV5-8 to TRBJ1-3; D possibly corresponds to TRBD1 (6 bases). CDR1 is SGHTS, CDR2 YDEGEE, per germline. The V and J ends lost 3 bases and 9 bases respectively, with 13 bases between them. The CDR3 covers 13 residues.